This entry lists 5 T cell receptor beta chains sequenced from one sample in a study of blood T cells in healthy people across ages. For the second PCR, which ran for about 7 to 11 cycles, a sample-barcoded 5' primer and a J-beta primer mix were used. TCRdb re-called the 5' RACE reads through MiXCR, storing one row per CDR3 protein. The sample includes about 670,000 distinct CDR3 sequences, approximately 40% seen only once; the top ten take 25% to 35%. The source material was blood. The receptors here all came from a man older than 75 in good health.

This clonotype has just a few counts. The chain employs TRBV5-5 and TRBJ2-2; 9 bases are shared with TRBD2. The CDR3 totals 17 residues. J gave up 0 bases and V 0 bases, and 3 bases lay outside the gene matches. Germline V gene lookup returns CDR1 SGHKS and CDR2 YYEKEE (reference sequence). The CDR3 sequence: CASSLGLAGSNTGELFF. The CDR3 DNA reads TGTGCCAGCAGCTTGGGCCTAGCGGGATCGAACACCGGGGAGCTGTTTTTT. Together with reference TRBV5-5 and TRBJ2-2, the CDR3 gives the full variable domain: DAGVTQSPTHLIKTRGQQVTLRCSPISGHKSVSWYQQVLGQGPQFIFQYYEKEERGRGNFPDRFSARQFPNYSSELNVNALLLGDSALYLCASSLGLAGSNTGELFFGEGSRLTVL.

The chain couples TRBV7-2 to TRBJ2-2, with 7 nucleotides matching TRBD2. Germline CDR1 reads SGHTA; CDR2 reads FQGNSA. This CDR3 has 15 amino acids. Trimming cost V 3 bases and J 7 bases; bases outside gene matches: 8. CDR3 amino acids: CASSLGGGVNGELFF. The CDR3 nucleotides are TGTGCCAGCAGCTTGGGGGGGGGGGTGAACGGGGAGCTGTTTTTT.

The rearrangement joins TRBV5-1 to TRBJ2-5; 11 nucleotides agree with TRBD2. Per germline, CDR1 SGHRS and CDR2 YFSETQ. The CDR3 totals 16 residues. Losses at the gene ends were 0 bases for V and 11 bases for J; bases not matched to a gene: 12. The CDR3 coding sequence is TGCGCCAGCAGCTTGGCCAGTAGCGGGAGGGGAAATGAGCAGTACTTC. Translating gives CASSLASSGRGNEQYF.

In this sample, this clonotype turned up a few times. V gene TRBV6-2 or TRBV6-3 combines with J gene TRBJ2-7; 9 positions match TRBD2. Germline CDR1 and CDR2: MNHEY and SVGEGT. After removal of 7 bases from V and 5 bases from J, the junction contained 15 bases not matched to a gene. This CDR3 comprises 16 residues. The CDR3 is CASTPDPGLASHEQYF. The CDR3 DNA follows: TGTGCCAGCACCCCGGATCCGGGACTAGCATCCCACGAGCAGTACTTC.

The rearrangement joins TRBV6-1 to TRBJ1-6, with 9 positions matching TRBD1. Unmatched junction bases numbered 15, after V lost 4 bases and J lost 11 bases. This CDR3 is 17 amino acids long. Germline values: CDR1 MNHNS, CDR2 SASEGT. CDR3 residues: CASSGLTSGTGFTPLHF. CDR3 sequence (DNA): TGTGCCAGCAGTGGATTGACTTCCGGGACAGGGTTTACACCCCTCCACTTT.